Listed below are T cell receptor beta chains from one sample, sequenced in a study of PD-L1 blockade in urothelial cancer. TCRdb keeps only in-frame clones here, not all; method: immunoSEQ multiplex PCR. The data hold 100,000 to 150,000 clones, with roughly 83% observed a single time. Material: PBMCs, obtained around atezolizumab (anti-PD-L1) treatment. The receptors were gathered from a man aged 45 to 65 with urothelial cancer. The CDR3 runs from the conserved cysteine through the conserved F or W. A D gene is named only where the DNA matches it firmly. Rows may omit the clone size; those that give it use once, few, many or a size class.

TRBJ2-5,-,TRBD2,TRBV14,CASSQEVGGQYF,TGTGCCAGCAGCCAAGAAGTCGGGGGGCAGTACTTC
TRBJ2-1,-,TRBD2,TRBV6-5,CASSYWLAGDEQFF,TGTGCCAGCAGTTACTGGCTAGCGGGAGATGAGCAGTTCTTC
TRBJ2-1,once,TRBD1,TRBV9,CASSVGAGGKDEQFF,TGTGCCAGCAGCGTAGGGGCAGGGGGTAAGGATGAGCAGTTCTTC
TRBJ1-2,many,-,TRBV6-5,CASRPQGKLNYGYTF,TGTGCCAGCAGGCCACAGGGAAAGCTTAACTATGGCTACACCTTC
TRBJ1-2,-,TRBD1,TRBV6-5,CASSLGTGGTNGYTF,TGTGCCAGCAGTCTTGGGACAGGGGGGACAAATGGCTACACCTTC
TRBJ2-5,once,TRBD2,TRBV19,CASRKTSAPQETQYF,TGTGCCAGTAGGAAAACTAGCGCCCCACAAGAGACCCAGTACTTC
TRBJ2-5,-,TRBD1,TRBV19,CASSLGTGIETQYF,TGTGCCAGTAGTCTCGGGACAGGGATAGAGACCCAGTACTTC
TRBJ1-3,-,TRBD1,TRBV2,CASSQDRGTISGNTIYF,TGTGCCAGCAGTCAGGACAGGGGGACCATCTCTGGAAACACCATATATTTT
TRBJ2-1,-,TRBD1,TRBV11-2,CASSFKRTGANEQFF,TGTGCCAGCAGCTTTAAGAGGACAGGGGCTAATGAGCAGTTCTTC
TRBJ1-5,-,-,TRBV15,CATSGHNQPQHF,TGTGCCACCAGCGGCCATAATCAGCCCCAGCATTTT
TRBJ2-5,-,TRBD1,TRBV6-6,CASSFGQGETQYF,TGTGCCAGCAGTTTTGGACAGGGGGAGACCCAGTACTTC
TRBJ2-5,-,-,TRBV11-2,CASSLIRGQETQYF,TGTGCCAGCAGCTTGATCAGGGGCCAAGAGACCCAGTACTTC
TRBJ2-2,-,-,TRBV28,CASSRPVGRTGELFF,TGTGCCAGCAGCCGTCCTGTGGGCCGCACCGGGGAGCTGTTTTTT
TRBJ1-1,-,-,TRBV30,CAWSVRGGHLNTEAFF,TGTGCCTGGAGTGTACGAGGGGGACATCTGAACACTGAAGCTTTCTTT
TRBJ2-7,-,TRBD2,TRBV11-2,CASSSLAGEQYF,TGTGCCAGCAGCTCGTTAGCGGGGGAGCAGTACTTC
TRBJ1-2,-,-,TRBV7-9,CASSRTQDYGYTF,TGTGCCAGCAGCCGCACGCAGGACTATGGCTACACCTTC
TRBJ1-3,-,TRBD1,TRBV9,CASSAEDRGTGNTIYF,TGTGCCAGCAGCGCTGAGGACAGGGGGACTGGAAACACCATATATTTT
TRBJ2-1,-,-,TRBV27,CASSSLRGGNEQFF,TGTGCCAGCAGTTCCCTCAGGGGCGGGAATGAGCAGTTCTTC
TRBJ2-1,-,TRBD2,TRBV19,CASRSGRERNEQFF,TGTGCCAGTAGGAGCGGGAGAGAGCGCAATGAGCAGTTCTTC
TRBJ2-2,-,-,TRBV29-1,CSVESGKLTGELFF,TGCAGCGTTGAATCAGGGAAACTCACCGGGGAGCTGTTTTTT
TRBJ2-3,-,-,TRBV18,CASSPFTAQETDTQYF,TGTGCCAGCTCCCCTTTTACGGCCCAGGAAACAGATACGCAGTATTTT
TRBJ1-1,-,TRBD1,TRBV28,CASSSLPGQGEAFF,TGTGCCAGCAGTTCTCTCCCGGGACAGGGAGAAGCTTTCTTT
TRBJ2-1,once,TRBD2,TRBV28,CASLSGIYNEQFF,TGTGCCAGCCTTAGCGGGATCTACAATGAGCAGTTCTTC
TRBJ2-1,-,-,TRBV5-5,CASSPLEGEQFF,TGTGCCAGCAGCCCCCTGGAGGGGGAGCAGTTCTTC
TRBJ2-7,-,-,TRBV7-9,CASSLGPSEQYF,TGTGCCAGCAGCTTAGGGCCCTCCGAGCAGTACTTC
TRBJ1-2,-,-,TRBV18,CASSPTRNRDHTF,TGTGCCAGCTCACCAACGCGAAACAGGGATCACACCTTC
TRBJ2-3,-,TRBD2,TRBV28,CASSLYLAGVGTDTQYF,TGTGCCAGCAGTTTATATCTAGCGGGAGTGGGCACAGATACGCAGTATTTT
TRBJ2-3,-,TRBD1,TRBV6-1,CASSRQGSQYF,TGTGCCAGCAGTAGACAGGGGTCGCAGTATTTT
TRBJ2-5,-,TRBD2,TRBV28,CASSLYGRARETQYF,TGTGCCAGCAGTTTGTACGGGAGGGCCCGAGAGACCCAGTACTTC
TRBJ1-3,once,-,TRBV28,CASSSDRSSGNTIYF,TGTGCCAGCAGTTCTGACAGGTCCTCTGGAAACACCATATATTTT
TRBJ2-1,-,TRBD2,TRBV18,CASSMQGPGTSGWSYNEQFF,TGTGCCAGCTCCATGCAGGGGCCCGGGACTAGCGGGTGGTCCTACAATGAGCAGTTCTTC
TRBJ1-4,-,-,TRBV6-4,CASSDSGVWTDWSLDEKLFF,TGTGCCAGCAGTGACTCAGGGGTCTGGACAGACTGGTCCCTTGACGAAAAACTGTTTTTT
TRBJ1-6,few,-,TRBV27,CASSPDRSGNSPLHF,TGTGCCAGCAGTCCCGACAGGTCGGGGAATTCACCCCTCCACTTT
TRBJ1-6,-,TRBD1,TRBV19,CASSPGTGSRISPLHF,TGTGCCAGTAGTCCCGGGACAGGGTCAAGGATTTCACCCCTCCACTTT
TRBJ1-3,once,TRBD1,TRBV28,CASYSGQGFGNTIYF,TGTGCCAGCTACTCGGGACAGGGTTTCGGAAACACCATATATTTT
TRBJ1-2,-,-,TRBV19,CASSPHTGFYGYTF,TGTGCCAGTAGTCCTCACACAGGGTTCTATGGCTACACCTTC
TRBJ1-1,-,-,TRBV5-1,CASSFQGTAEAFF,TGCGCCAGCAGCTTCCAGGGCACGGCTGAAGCTTTCTTT
TRBJ2-7,-,TRBD2,TRBV10-3,CAISENLSSGSHEQYF,TGTGCCATCAGTGAGAACCTCTCCAGCGGGAGTCACGAGCAGTACTTC
TRBJ1-1,-,TRBD1,TRBV28,CASRPSGGTEAFF,TGTGCCAGCAGACCCTCAGGGGGAACTGAAGCTTTCTTT
TRBJ1-6,-,-,TRBV28,CASSLYRRGSPLHF,TGTGCCAGCAGTTTATACCGCAGGGGTTCACCCCTCCACTTT